The T cell receptor beta chain described here comes from a study of spatial heterogeneity in lung cancer (dated by TCRdb to about 2019). About the full investigation: More beta-chain than alpha-chain transcripts were consistently detected, likely reflecting higher beta-chain transcript abundance. A strong correlation was found between TCR transcript counts in tumor regions and a T cell transcriptional module score from matched bulk RNA-seq. In the raw uncorrected reads, each unique combination of TCR and UMI appeared on average more than ten times. TCR alpha and beta repertoires were quantitatively compared across multiple tumor regions, matched nontumor lung and blood in non-small cell lung cancer. Nonsynonymous mutation counts, determined by whole-exome sequencing of tumor tissue, were related to TCR repertoire features. At surgery, both alpha and beta chains were TCR-sequenced in 200 to 250 tumor regions, 63 to 65 matched nontumor lung samples and 56 PBMC samples. Study-wide conclusions, independent of this receptor: Additional single-cell paired TCR alpha and beta sequencing was considered necessary to confirm, at a functional level, the hypothesis that regional TCRs recognize regional mutations. Counts of ubiquitous and regional expanded TCRs correlated with counts of ubiquitous and regional nonsynonymous mutations, respectively. TCR-seq coverage of tumor T cells was estimated to be only about 7% for alpha chains and about 13% for beta chains. The tumor nonsynonymous mutation count correlated with the number of expanded intratumoral alpha and beta TCRs.

The library was made by 5' RACE. Sequenced on a NextSeq 500. To allow correction of PCR and sequencing errors, the TCR library protocol tagged every TCR cDNA molecule with a unique molecular identifier. The original pipeline was this. Decombinator tools were used for TCR identification, UMI-based error correction and CDR3 extraction. TCRs above a frequency of 2 per 1,000, corresponding to the top 1% of the tumor frequency distribution, were defined as expanded. Expanded tumor TCRs statistically deemed absent (corrected P<0.05) from at least one tumor region were classed as regional, and all other expanded tumor TCRs were classed as ubiquitous. Renyi diversity was calculated using the R vegan package after each repertoire was subsampled 100 times to 5,000 TCRs. CDR3 similarity networks were built from amino acid triplet string-kernel similarity, with CDR3s being connected when pairwise similarity was above 0.82. The raw public data were reprocessed by TCRdb itself: fastp quality trimming at Q25, MiXCR clonotype calling, in-frame beta chains only. Identical CDR3 proteins give one entry, which carries the most common genes and DNA. The V and J calls, along with clone size, are taken from TCRdb and not from the paper's own processing. Within this sample are about 9,200 distinct CDR3 sequences, with around 8% of them counted one time only. The leading ten clones occupy roughly 23% of the sample.

The time point label, read with the paper, signifies: sample taken at primary tumor resection. The donors were more than 60 patients from the lung TRACERx cohort who had early-stage, untreated non-small cell lung cancer. TCR sequencing used whole RNA extracted from tumor and nontumor lung tissue, or from cryopreserved PBMC samples, without cell sorting. Only patients for whom sufficient RNA was available from at least two tumor regions were selected for TCR sequencing. Before selection, tumor and adjacent nontumor lung specimens were reviewed by a lung pathologist. At least ten counts were recorded for this clonotype. This receptor's antigen is unknown. No much larger clonotype is one base removed from it; base qualities were not supplied. Here V drops 6 bases and J drops 0 bases, and the junction holds 8 bases not matched to any gene. There are 15 amino acids in the CDR3, from cysteine to phenylalanine inclusive. Of all the DNA, just the CDR3 is kept, 45 bases in frame from base 1. CDR1 and CDR2, per the germline V gene, are SGHTA and FQGNSA.

This clonotype originated in a male donor with early-stage non-small cell lung cancer. The source was lung tumor tissue, collected at surgery. In this chain, TRBV7-2 is recombined with TRBJ2-7; 7 bases in the junction line up with TRBD1. The DNA is TGTGCCAGCAGGCCTGGGACAGCCTACTCCTACGAGCAGTACTTC. Protein translation: CASRPGTAYSYEQYF. When the CDR3 is completed using the reference TRBV7-2 and TRBJ2-7 genes on either side, the full variable domain is GAGVSQSPSNKVTEKGKDVELRCDPISGHTALYWYRQSLGQGLEFLIYFQGNSAPDKSGLPSDRFSAERTGGSVSTLTIQRTQQEDSAVYLCASRPGTAYSYEQYFGPGTRLTVT.